Following are 31 T cell receptor beta chains from one sample sequenced in a study of a mutant IDH1 vaccine in newly diagnosed glioma. The sample's time point: week 23, last vaccination. The vaccine gave 300 ug of a 20-mer mutant IDH1 peptide subcutaneously per dose. These receptors' targets are unknown. Profiled with immunoSEQ multiplex PCR; TCRdb holds only in-frame clones, not every one. This table holds roughly 30,000 clones, around 80% found once. Here the sequenced sample was PBMCs, taken from a glioma patient whose treatment included an IDH1 peptide vaccine. Source of these receptors: a woman in her 30s with glioma.

The CDR3 here is CASSLSLLQGNTIYF. For the CDR3, the DNA is TGTGCCAGCAGCTTATCTCTACTCCAGGGAAACACCATATATTTT. The rearrangement uses TRBV7-2 and TRBJ1-3; D gene ambiguous. The length of the CDR3 is 15 residues. CDR1 and CDR2 from the germline V gene are SGHTA and FQGNSA. Trimming took 2 bases from V and 4 from J, leaving 12 bases between them. The full variable domain, its missing parts supplied by reference TRBV7-2 and TRBJ1-3, is GAGVSQSPSNKVTEKGKDVELRCDPISGHTALYWYRQSLGQGLEFLIYFQGNSAPDKSGLPSDRFSAERTGGSVSTLTIQRTQQEDSAVYLCASSLSLLQGNTIYFGEGSWLTVV.

The chain is built from TRBV6-6 and TRBJ2-5; tentatively, D is TRBD2 (5 bases). The V gene lost 6 bases and the J gene lost 7 bases, with 12 bases spanning the gap. CDR1 is MNHNY, CDR2 SVGAGI, per germline (reference sequence). CDR3 length: 12 residues. CDR3 in DNA: TGTGCCAGCAGGGCGACGGCGGGGACCCAGTACTTC. This codes for CASRATAGTQYF.

This rearrangement joins TRBV7-9 to TRBJ1-1, with 8 bases that match TRBD1. This CDR3 has 16 amino acids. The ends lost 0 bases at V and 5 bases at J; junction bases unmatched: 8. The germline V gene has CDR1 SEHNR and CDR2 FQNEAQ (reference sequence). Written as DNA, the CDR3 is TGTGCCAGCAGCTTAGCGGACAGGGTCTTGGGTACTGAAGCTTTCTTT. Translated: CASSLADRVLGTEAFF.

V and J are TRBV5-1 and TRBJ1-2; D might be TRBD1 (6 bases). The CDR3 has 17 amino acids. The V gene lost 3 bases and the J gene lost 1 base, with 19 bases spanning the gap. Germline values: CDR1 SGHRS, CDR2 YFSETQ. This CDR3 is CASSYKRGHGINYGYTF. The CDR3 region has the DNA TGCGCCAGCAGCTACAAGCGGGGGCATGGTATTAACTATGGCTACACCTTC.

This sequence joins TRBV5-1 and TRBJ2-7; 9 bases match TRBD1. The CDR3 totals 14 residues. Germline loops: CDR1 SGHRS, CDR2 YFSETQ. Unmatched junction bases numbered 5, after V lost 5 bases and J lost 2 bases. In nucleotides, the CDR3 is TGCGCCAGCAGTTATTACAGGGGGCCCTACGAGCAGTACTTC. Protein sequence: CASSYYRGPYEQYF.

The rearrangement joins TRBV5-1 to TRBJ1-2; 9 nucleotides agree with TRBD1. The CDR3 runs to 16 residues. Germline V gene sequence: CDR1 SGHRS, CDR2 YFSETQ. With 4 bases clipped from V and 2 bases from J, the junction kept 9 bases outside the gene matches. The CDR3 sequence: CASSPSPGTGNYGYTF. The CDR3 DNA reads TGCGCCAGCAGCCCCAGTCCCGGGACAGGGAACTATGGCTACACCTTC.

The chain has TRBV6-5 and TRBJ2-5; no firm D call. Germline V gene data show CDR1 as MNHEY and CDR2 as SVGAGI. Trimming cost V 2 bases and J 9 bases, with 7 bases left between them. CDR3 length: 11 residues. CDR3 sequence (DNA): TGTGCCAGCAGTTACCACGACTCCCAGTACTTC. This translates into CASSYHDSQYF.

The V gene is TRBV6-5, the J gene TRBJ1-2; 11 bases are shared with TRBD1. Per the germline V gene, CDR1 is MNHEY and CDR2 is SVGAGI. V lost 5 bases, J lost 8 bases, and 10 bases stayed unmatched. This CDR3 has 15 amino acids. CDR3 in DNA: TGTGCCAGCAGTCTGGCCGGACAGGGGGCGCGAGGCTACACCTTC. It codes for CASSLAGQGARGYTF.

Concerning this clone itself: Germline and junction disagree at one end, which may indicate a read error. The rearrangement links TRBV7-7 to TRBJ2-5; D uncertain. The length of the CDR3 is 13 residues. Germline V gene lookup returns CDR1 SSHAT and CDR2 FNYEAQ (reference sequence). CDR3 sequence reads: CASSLGAEETQYF. The CDR3 DNA reads as TGTGCTAGCAGCTTAGGTGCGGAGGAGACCCAGTACTTC.

The chain has TRBV5-1 and TRBJ1-4; no definite D call. The CDR3 extends over 16 amino acids. Trimming stripped 2 bases from V and 8 bases from J, with 19 bases between. Germline V gene lookup returns CDR1 SGHRS and CDR2 YFSETQ. The CDR3 DNA reads TGCGCCAGCAGCTTAAAAGGTTCGGTATTCCAGGAAAAACTGTTTTTT. Amino acid sequence: CASSLKGSVFQEKLFF.

The chain employs TRBV20-1 and TRBJ1-1; D gene uncertain. The CDR3 spans 11 residues. Germline lookup yields CDR1 DFQATT and CDR2 SNEGSKA (reference sequence). V was cut by 4 bases and J by 7 bases, with 10 bases left in between. The CDR3 DNA follows: TGCAGTGCTATCAATAGAGATGAAGCTTTCTTT. This translates into CSAINRDEAFF.

The chain is built from TRBV5-4 and TRBJ1-2, with TRBD1 matching over 7 bases. V lost 0 bases, J lost 5 bases, and 7 bases stayed unmatched. This CDR3 region has 15 residues. CDR1 and CDR2 from the germline V gene are SGHNT and YYREEE (reference sequence). The CDR3 is CASSLGQGVTYGYTF. CDR3 sequence (DNA): TGTGCCAGCAGCTTGGGGCAGGGGGTCACTTATGGCTACACCTTC.

The chain has TRBV9 and TRBJ1-1, with D uncertain. V lost 2 bases to trimming and J lost 1 base, with 9 bases between them. Germline loops: CDR1 SGDLS, CDR2 YYNGEE. The length of the CDR3 is 14 residues. This CDR3 is CASSVGISNTEAFF. CDR3 in DNA: TGTGCCAGCAGCGTTGGCATTTCGAACACTGAAGCTTTCTTT.

The chain combines TRBV7-9 with TRBJ1-1, with D maybe TRBD1 (5 bases). Deletions cut 1 base from V and 2 bases from J, with 8 bases between. This CDR3 region has 14 residues. Per germline, CDR1 SEHNR and CDR2 FQNEAQ (reference sequence). The CDR3 DNA is TGTGCCAGCAGCTTAGAGGGGCTTAACACTGAAGCTTTCTTT. Its translation: CASSLEGLNTEAFF.

V gene TRBV23-1 combines with J gene TRBJ2-5; the D is unclear. TRBV23-1 is an open reading frame whose function is uncertain. This CDR3 comprises 16 residues. V shed 2 bases and J shed 1 base, with 14 bases lying between them. The CDR3 region is CASSQLCQDFQETQYF. CDR3 in DNA: TGCGCCAGCAGTCAACTCTGTCAGGATTTCCAAGAGACCCAGTACTTC.

The chain links TRBV7-2 to TRBJ1-2; a possible D gene is TRBD1 (6 bases). The germline gives CDR1 SGHTA, CDR2 FQGNSA. CDR3 length equals 17 residues. The V end lost 4 bases, the J end lost 4 bases, and 22 bases lay between the germline ends. CDR3 sequence (DNA): TGTGCCAGCAGCTCGCCGGGGGCACGGGGAGAGCGCTATGGCTACACCTTC. It codes for CASSSPGARGERYGYTF.

V and J are TRBV6-1 and TRBJ2-5; TRBD2 matches at 8 bases. The V and J ends lost 5 bases and 2 bases, in that order; junction bases with no gene match: 7. The germline gives CDR1 MNHNS, CDR2 SASEGT. CDR3 length: 15 amino acids. As DNA, the CDR3 is TGTGCCAGCAGTTTCCGTAGCGGGACTCAAGAGACCCAGTACTTC. Residues: CASSFRSGTQETQYF.

This chain links TRBV4-1 with TRBJ1-1; D possibly corresponds to TRBD1 (5 bases). Germline values: CDR1 MGHRA, CDR2 YSYEKL. This CDR3 is built from 15 residues. The germline V and J ends were trimmed by 3 bases and 2 bases, with 13 bases remaining between them. The CDR3 nucleotides are TGCGCCAGCAGCCAGTTAGGGGACTCCAACACTGAAGCTTTCTTT. This sequence encodes CASSQLGDSNTEAFF.

The chain links TRBV5-1 to TRBJ2-7; perhaps TRBD2 as D (6 bases). Germline values: CDR1 SGHRS, CDR2 YFSETQ. The germline V and J ends were trimmed by 0 bases and 3 bases, with 16 bases remaining between them. The CDR3 sequence is 16 residues long. CDR3 bases: TGCGCCAGCAGCTTGGCCGGGGGAGATAACCTCTACGAGCAGTACTTC. As protein: CASSLAGGDNLYEQYF.

This clone showed up just a few times. The CDR3 coding sequence is TGCAGCGTTGTGGGACAGTTCACTGAAGCTTTCTTT. It yields the protein CSVVGQFTEAFF. The J gene is TRBJ1-1, the V gene TRBV29-1; TRBD1 agrees at 7 bases. Unmatched junction bases numbered 3, after V lost 4 bases and J lost 4 bases. The CDR3 extends over 12 amino acids. CDR1 SQVTM and CDR2 ANQGSEA come from the germline V gene.

The chain links TRBV4-1 to TRBJ1-5; D is undetermined. The CDR3 runs 15 residues. Germline V gene lookup returns CDR1 MGHRA and CDR2 YSYEKL. V was pared by 0 bases and J by 6 bases, with 12 bases between. Here the CDR3 DNA reads TGCGCCAGCAGCCAAGATCTTGGGGATGGTCAGCCCCAGCATTTT. This encodes CASSQDLGDGQPQHF.

J is TRBJ2-3 and V is TRBV6-4; 8 bases align to TRBD2. CDR3 size: 14 residues. The V and J ends lost 10 bases and 4 bases, in that order; junction bases with no gene match: 10. Germline CDR1 reads MRHNA; CDR2 reads SNTAGT. The CDR3 here is CAILHPTSADTQYF. The CDR3, as DNA: TGTGCCATCCTCCATCCGACTAGCGCAGATACGCAGTATTTT.

V and J are TRBV5-1 and TRBJ2-7; D possibly matches TRBD1 or TRBD2 (5 bases each). V was clipped by 4 bases and J by 2 bases, with 13 bases between them. CDR1 is SGHRS, CDR2 YFSETQ, per germline. The CDR3 length is 14 residues. CDR3 in DNA: TGCGCCAGCAGCCGCCCAGAGGGACCCTACGAGCAGTACTTC. This codes for CASSRPEGPYEQYF. Together with reference TRBV5-1 and TRBJ2-7, the CDR3 gives the full variable domain: KAGVTQTPRYLIKTRGQQVTLSCSPISGHRSVSWYQQTPGQGLQFLFEYFSETQRNKGNFPGRFSGRQFSNSRSEMNVSTLELGDSALYLCASSRPEGPYEQYFGPGTRLTVT.

This chain uses TRBV7-9 with TRBJ2-7, with D possibly being TRBD2 (6 bases). Germline CDR1 reads SEHNR; CDR2 reads FQNEAQ (reference sequence). The CDR3 is made up of 14 amino acids. The germline V and J ends were trimmed by 5 bases and 0 bases, with 11 bases remaining between them. The CDR3 bases are TGTGCCAGCAGCCCTCCCGGGGGCTCCTACGAGCAGTACTTC. Encoded protein: CASSPPGGSYEQYF.

CDR3 region: CASSPPIPTEAFF. The CDR3 DNA is TGTGCCAGCTCACCACCGATCCCCACTGAAGCTTTCTTT. The chain employs TRBV18 and TRBJ1-1; D ambiguous. Germline-derived CDR1 and CDR2 are KGHSH and LQKENI. CDR3 length: 13 amino acids. Trimming shortened V by 0 bases and J by 4 bases, and 6 bases separated the two germline ends.

V and J are TRBV27 and TRBJ1-4; 8 nucleotides align to TRBD1. The CDR3 spans 15 residues. Trimming took 3 bases from V and 5 from J; bases not matched to a gene: 5. Germline assignment: CDR1 MNHEY and CDR2 SMNVEV (reference sequence). The CDR3 coding sequence is TGTGCCAGCAGTTTTGCGCGACAGGGGAATGAAAAACTGTTTTTT. Translated: CASSFARQGNEKLFF.

The chain links TRBV6-4 to TRBJ1-1, with D unclear. The CDR3 contains 13 residues. Deletions cut 6 bases from V and 2 bases from J, with 10 bases between. Germline CDR1 reads MRHNA; CDR2 reads SNTAGT. In nucleotides, the CDR3 is TGTGCCAGCAGCGCGCAGACTAACACTGAAGCTTTCTTT. This encodes CASSAQTNTEAFF.

The chain recombines TRBV4-3 with TRBJ2-1, with D perhaps matching TRBD2 (6 bases). The V end lost 0 bases, the J end lost 0 bases, and 21 bases lay between the germline ends. CDR3 length equals 20 residues. Germline lookup yields CDR1 LGHNA and CDR2 YSLEER. CDR3 protein: CASSQDVVFRAGSSYNEQFF. For the CDR3, the DNA is TGCGCCAGCAGCCAAGATGTCGTCTTCAGGGCGGGGAGCTCCTACAATGAGCAGTTCTTC.

This chain uses TRBV2 with TRBJ1-5, with a tentative D call TRBD1 (6 bases). CDR1 is SNHLY, CDR2 FYNNEI, per germline. Trimming shortened V by 7 bases and J by 4 bases, and 14 bases separated the two germline ends. This CDR3 is built from 14 residues. DNA of the CDR3: TGTGCCAGCAACCCGGACAGCCCGAATCAGCCCCAGCATTTT. Translating gives CASNPDSPNQPQHF.

CDR3 DNA: TGTGCCAGCAGCCAAGATTGGGCCAGGGGGGTTAGAGCTTTCTTT. Amino acids: CASSQDWARGVRAFF. This chain uses TRBV4-2 with TRBJ1-1, with 7 nucleotides matching TRBD1. Germline V gene data show CDR1 as LGHNA and CDR2 as YNFKEQ. The CDR3 sequence is 15 residues long. V shed 0 bases and J 10 bases; nucleotides not matched to a gene: 11.

The chain uses TRBV10-2 and TRBJ2-5; D may be TRBD2 (5 bases). V was cut by 7 bases and J by 3 bases, with 12 bases left in between. The CDR3 is 13 amino acids. The V gene's germline CDR1 is WSHSY and CDR2 SAAADI. The CDR3 bases are TGCGCCAGCACCGGACTTATGGAAGAGACCCAGTACTTC. It is translated as CASTGLMEETQYF.